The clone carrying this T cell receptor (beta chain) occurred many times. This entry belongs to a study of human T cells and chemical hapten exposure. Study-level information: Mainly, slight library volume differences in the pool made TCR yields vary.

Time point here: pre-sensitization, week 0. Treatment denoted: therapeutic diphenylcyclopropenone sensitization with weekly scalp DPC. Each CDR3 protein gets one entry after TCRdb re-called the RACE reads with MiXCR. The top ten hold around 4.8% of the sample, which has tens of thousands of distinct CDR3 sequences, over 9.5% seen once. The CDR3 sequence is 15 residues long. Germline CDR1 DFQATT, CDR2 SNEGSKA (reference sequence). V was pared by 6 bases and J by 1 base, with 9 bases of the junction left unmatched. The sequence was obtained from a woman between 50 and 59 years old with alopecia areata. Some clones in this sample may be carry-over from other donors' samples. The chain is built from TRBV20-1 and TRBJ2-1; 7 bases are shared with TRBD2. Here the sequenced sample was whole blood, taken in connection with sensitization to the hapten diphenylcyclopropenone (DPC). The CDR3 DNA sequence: TGCAGTGCGCCCGGTGGGGGGGGTTCCTACAATGAGCAGTTCTTC. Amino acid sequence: CSAPGGGGSYNEQFF.